The present T cell receptor beta chain was sequenced within a study of blood T cell repertoires in COVID-19. Study-wide background: The United States, Italy and Spain supplied acute and convalescent COVID-19 samples.

It was during active infection that Seattle patients were enrolled and then longitudinally followed. The V end was cut by 0 bases, the J end by 4 bases, with 11 bases between. This CDR3 is built from 14 residues. Germline V CDR1 and CDR2: SQVTM, ANQGSEA. This clone was seen only a few times. Under the authors' procedure: Estimated nucleated cell counts came from reference gene primer amplification. The table came from immunoSEQ multiplex PCR; TCRdb's copy has only in-frame clones and leaves some out. V and J calls and clone size are given by that table; D and trimming were obtained from the DNA. The data hold roughly 100,000 clones, with around 90% observed a single time.

This chain links TRBV29-1 with TRBJ2-3, with D tentatively TRBD2 (6 bases). The sequenced material came from peripheral blood. The receptor comes from a woman aged 45 to 65 with COVID-19, enrolled during active disease. The CDR3 sequence: CSVEDNSGADTQYF. Written as DNA, the CDR3 is TGCAGCGTTGAAGACAACTCGGGGGCAGATACGCAGTATTTT.